The clone carrying this TCR beta chain was seen a handful of times. Its antigen is currently unknown. Separate from the roughly 720-subject first cohort was the approximately 120-subject validation cohort, to which the donors belonged. Here immunoSEQ multiplex PCR was the method, and the copy in TCRdb shows in-frame clones only, minus some. Of roughly 150,000 clones listed, around nine tenths were seen once; the top ten hold 10%. The data were obtained in a study of cytomegalovirus exposure and HLA in healthy donors. Trimming took 3 bases from V and 8 from J, leaving 8 bases between them. Germline CDR1 and CDR2: LGHNT and FRNRAP. This CDR3 contains 11 residues. Findings of the study overall: Associated with cytomegalovirus, according to the listing, were fewer than 200 TCR beta chains.

Sequencing was carried out using PBMCs. The sequence was collected from a woman between 18 and 29 years old in good health and CMV-seropositive. The chain couples TRBV12-5 to TRBJ2-7; TRBD1 might be the D (5 bases). The CDR3 spells CASGFRVQQYF. CDR3 sequence (DNA): TGTGCTAGTGGTTTCAGGGTCCAGCAGTACTTC.